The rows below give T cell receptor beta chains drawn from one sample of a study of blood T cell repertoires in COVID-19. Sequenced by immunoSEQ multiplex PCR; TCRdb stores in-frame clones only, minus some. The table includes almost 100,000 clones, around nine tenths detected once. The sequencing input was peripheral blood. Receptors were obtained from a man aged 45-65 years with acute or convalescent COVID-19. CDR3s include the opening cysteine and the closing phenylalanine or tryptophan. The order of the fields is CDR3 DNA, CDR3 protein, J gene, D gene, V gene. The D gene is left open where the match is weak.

TGTGTCAGCAGATGGGACAGGTCCGCCTACGAGCAGTACTTC,CVSRWDRSAYEQYF,TRBJ2-7,TRBD1,TRBV7-8
TGCGCCAGCAGCCCCGGGGGGCAGTCCGCTTTCTTT,CASSPGGQSAFF,TRBJ1-1,-,TRBV5-1
TGTGCCAGCAGCCTCACGAGTCGCACAGATACGCAGTATTTT,CASSLTSRTDTQYF,TRBJ2-3,-,TRBV5-6
TGTGCCTGGAGTGTAAGTCGAGGGTTTGAAGAAAAACTGTTTTTT,CAWSVSRGFEEKLFF,TRBJ1-4,-,TRBV30
TGTGCCAGCAGTTTCGACAGGGGATTAGGGGATGGCTACACCTTC,CASSFDRGLGDGYTF,TRBJ1-2,TRBD1,TRBV2
TGTGCCAGCAGGGGGACAGGGAGGGCCACTGAAGCTTTCTTT,CASRGTGRATEAFF,TRBJ1-1,TRBD1,TRBV2
TGTGCCAGTAGTGTGCTAGACTCTGGAAACACCATATATTTT,CASSVLDSGNTIYF,TRBJ1-3,-,TRBV19
TGTGCCAGCAGCCAGACAGACGGGAGGAATCAGCCCCAGCATTTT,CASSQTDGRNQPQHF,TRBJ1-5,-,TRBV3-1/TRBV3-2
TGCGCCAGCAGCCGAAATGAGTTGGTCTCTGGGGCCAACGTCCTGACTTTC,CASSRNELVSGANVLTF,TRBJ2-6,-,TRBV4-1
TGCGCCAGCAGCCGATCCAGGGCCTCCACTGAAGCTTTCTTT,CASSRSRASTEAFF,TRBJ1-1,-,TRBV5-1
TGCAGTGCTAGTCGGACAGGGTCCTATCCTGGCTATGGCTACACCTTC,CSASRTGSYPGYGYTF,TRBJ1-2,TRBD1,TRBV20-1